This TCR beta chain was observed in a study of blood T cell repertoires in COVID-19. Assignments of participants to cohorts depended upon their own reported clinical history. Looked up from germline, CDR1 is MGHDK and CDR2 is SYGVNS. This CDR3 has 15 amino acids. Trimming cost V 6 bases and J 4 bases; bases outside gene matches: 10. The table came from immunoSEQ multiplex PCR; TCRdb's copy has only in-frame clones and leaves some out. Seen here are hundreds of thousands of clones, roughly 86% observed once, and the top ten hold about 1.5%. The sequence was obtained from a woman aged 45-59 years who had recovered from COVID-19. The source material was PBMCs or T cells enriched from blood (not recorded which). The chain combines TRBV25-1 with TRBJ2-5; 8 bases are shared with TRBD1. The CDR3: CASSHRGSGAETQYF. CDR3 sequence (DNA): TGTGCCAGCAGCCACAGGGGGTCGGGGGCAGAGACCCAGTACTTC.